The sequence of this T cell receptor (beta chain) was determined in a study of OX40 agonist ivuxolimab in advanced cancers. The table came from immunoSEQ multiplex PCR; TCRdb's copy has only in-frame clones and leaves some out. Found here are some 25,000 clones, around 85% of them singletons; the top ten hold approximately 26%. Source: CD4+ or CD8+ T cells sorted from blood, taken in a trial of the OX40 agonist ivuxolimab. The sequence derives from an adult with an advanced solid tumor such as melanoma, head and neck, liver or kidney cancer.

The CDR3 loop is CASSSGEGGYTF. The DNA for the CDR3 is TGTGCCAGCAGCTCAGGGGAGGGTGGCTACACCTTC. The chain has TRBV9 and TRBJ1-2; D is possibly TRBD1 (6 bases). V lost 4 bases and J 7 bases, leaving 11 bases between the germline ends. This CDR3 spans 12 amino acids. CDR1 and CDR2 (germline): SGDLS, YYNGEE.